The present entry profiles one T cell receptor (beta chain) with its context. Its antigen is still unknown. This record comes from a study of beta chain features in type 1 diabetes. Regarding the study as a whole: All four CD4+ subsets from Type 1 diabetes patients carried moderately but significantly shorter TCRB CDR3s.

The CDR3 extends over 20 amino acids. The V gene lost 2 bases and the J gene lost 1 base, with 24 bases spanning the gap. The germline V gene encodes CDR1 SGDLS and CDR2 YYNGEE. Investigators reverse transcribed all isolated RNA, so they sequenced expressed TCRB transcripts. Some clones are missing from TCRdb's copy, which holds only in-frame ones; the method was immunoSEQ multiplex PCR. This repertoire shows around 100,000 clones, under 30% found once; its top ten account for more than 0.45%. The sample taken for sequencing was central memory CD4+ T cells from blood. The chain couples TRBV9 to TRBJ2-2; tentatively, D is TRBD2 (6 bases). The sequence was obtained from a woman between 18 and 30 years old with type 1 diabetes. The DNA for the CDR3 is TGTGCCAGCAGCGTTACAGCGGGCCGATCTGCCGAAAGGAACACCGGGGAGCTGTTTTTT. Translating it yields CASSVTAGRSAERNTGELFF.